The 12 T cell receptor beta chains listed next were all sequenced from one sample in a study of CD8 T cells in ankylosing spondylitis. TCRdb itself ran the 5' RACE reads through MiXCR, one entry per CDR3 protein. The sample lists 180,000 or so distinct CDR3 sequences, under 14% occurring once. The sequenced material came from blood, either unsorted or a sorted T cell fraction (not recorded which). These receptors were taken from a male donor with ankylosing spondylitis or in good health (not recorded which).

The chain employs TRBV6-1 and TRBJ1-1; D not resolved. Trimming left V 6 bases short and J 4 bases short, with 24 bases between. Germline V lookup: CDR1 MNHNS, CDR2 SASEGT. This CDR3 contains 17 residues. CDR3 DNA: TGTGCCAGCAGAAATCCCATTACTCGGGGTTCCGGCACTGAAGCTTTCTTT. Protein product: CASRNPITRGSGTEAFF.

This clonotype was counted ten times or more. The J gene is TRBJ2-5, the V gene TRBV4-3; a weak D match, TRBD1 (5 bases). CDR3 length: 13 amino acids. CDR1 and CDR2 (germline): LGHNA, YSLEER. Trimming cost V 5 bases and J 8 bases, with 15 bases left between them. The CDR3, as DNA: TGCGCCAGCAGCGAGACAGCTTTCTCCACCCAGTACTTC. This gives the protein CASSETAFSTQYF.

This clonotype was found many times. The chain combines TRBV6-5 with TRBJ1-4; 11 bases agree with TRBD1. Germline-derived CDR1 and CDR2 are MNHEY and SVGAGI. The ends lost 4 bases at V and 10 bases at J; junction bases unmatched: 11. This CDR3 comprises 16 residues. The CDR3 sequence: CASSLDEDRGRGKLFF. CDR3 sequence (DNA): TGTGCCAGCAGTTTAGACGAGGACAGGGGGCGAGGAAAACTGTTTTTT.

About this clonotype itself: This may be a read error: a much more frequent sequence differs by one nucleotide. The V call is TRBV5-5, the J call TRBJ2-1; the D call may be TRBD1 or TRBD2 (6 bases each). Germline-derived CDR1 and CDR2 are SGHKS and YYEKEE (reference sequence). This CDR3 region has 15 residues. CDR3 DNA: TGTGCCGGCAGCTTGGAGGGGGTACTCAGTAGTGAGCAGTTCTTC. Its protein product is CAGSLEGVLSSEQFF. Combining the CDR3 with reference TRBV5-5 and TRBJ2-1 gives the whole variable domain DAGVTQSPTHLIKTRGQQVTLRCSPISGHKSVSWYQQVLGQGPQFIFQYYEKEERGRGNFPDRFSARQFPNYSSELNVNALLLGDSALYLCAGSLEGVLSSEQFFGPGTRLTVL.

This clonotype was detected only a few times. The chain uses TRBV4-3 and TRBJ1-6; 7 nucleotides align to TRBD1. The CDR3 has 15 residues. Trimming at V came to 0 bases and at J to 8 bases, leaving 4 bases not matched to a gene. Germline loops: CDR1 LGHNA, CDR2 YSLEER. CDR3 nucleotides: TGCGCCAGCAGCCAAGAGGGACAGTCGGATTCACCCCTCCACTTT. Translation gives CASSQEGQSDSPLHF.

The table lists this clonotype with many counts. V is TRBV5-6 and J is TRBJ2-2; the D is unclear. The CDR3 totals 13 residues. V was trimmed by 2 bases and J by 5 bases, leaving 7 bases between them. Germline assignment: CDR1 SGHDT and CDR2 YYEEEE. CDR3 loop: CASSFTGTGELFF. The CDR3 DNA follows: TGTGCCAGCAGCTTTACCGGGACCGGGGAGCTGTTTTTT.

This clonotype was counted between two and nine times. CDR3 coding DNA: TGCGCCAGCAGCCCCTCGGGAGGTTCCTACAATGAGCAGTTCTTC. It translates to CASSPSGGSYNEQFF. The chain carries TRBV4-3 and TRBJ2-1; 7 bases match TRBD2. The CDR3 runs 15 residues. Trimming cost V 4 bases and J 1 base; bases outside gene matches: 4. Germline V gene lookup returns CDR1 LGHNA and CDR2 YSLEER.

In regard to this clonotype: Possible read error: a much larger clone is one base away. The chain has TRBV20-1 and TRBJ2-5; D gene uncertain. The CDR3 is 16 amino acids. In germline, CDR1 is DFQATT, CDR2 SNEGSKA (reference sequence). The ends were cut back, 0 bases at V and 9 bases at J, with 23 bases in the middle. The CDR3 is CSARDQAGSGREAQYF. CDR3 DNA: TGCAGTGCTAGAGATCAGGCCGGTTCGGGCCGTGAGGCCCAGTACTTC.

This clonotype was seen only a few times. J is TRBJ2-7 and V is TRBV7-2; 8 bases are shared with TRBD1. Per germline, CDR1 SGHTA and CDR2 FQGNSA. The V segment lost 1 base and the J segment 12 bases; nucleotides outside the gene matches: 8. The CDR3 consists of 13 residues. In DNA, the CDR3 is TGTGCCAGCAGCTTAGATAGGACAGGGAACCGGTACTTC. Translated, it gives CASSLDRTGNRYF.

This clonotype has more than one count but fewer than ten. The CDR3 bases are TGCAGTGCTAGAGGTACAGCGAATGTTAACAATGAGCAGTTCTTC. It specifies CSARGTANVNNEQFF. This chain joins TRBV20-1 and TRBJ2-1; D uncertain. V lost 1 base to trimming and J lost 5 bases, with 15 bases between them. Germline V gives CDR1 DFQATT, CDR2 SNEGSKA (reference sequence). CDR3 size: 15 residues.

This chain uses TRBV10-3 with TRBJ2-5; D is unresolved. Germline V gives CDR1 ENHRY, CDR2 SYGVKD. The CDR3 spans 15 residues. V was shortened by 10 bases and J by 1 base, with 19 bases between the two germline ends. DNA of the CDR3: TGTGCCAGCAATTACGACCCTACCTCCCAAGAGACCCAGTACTTC. Residues: CASNYDPTSQETQYF.

There are many counts of this clonotype. The chain links TRBV10-3 to TRBJ1-2; TRBD1 aligns across 7 bases. V lost 6 bases, J lost 3 bases, and 4 bases stayed unmatched. The germline gives CDR1 ENHRY, CDR2 SYGVKD. The length of the CDR3 is 13 residues. DNA for the CDR3: TGTGCCATCAGCGGGACAGCGGACTATGGCTACACCTTC. Residues: CAISGTADYGYTF.